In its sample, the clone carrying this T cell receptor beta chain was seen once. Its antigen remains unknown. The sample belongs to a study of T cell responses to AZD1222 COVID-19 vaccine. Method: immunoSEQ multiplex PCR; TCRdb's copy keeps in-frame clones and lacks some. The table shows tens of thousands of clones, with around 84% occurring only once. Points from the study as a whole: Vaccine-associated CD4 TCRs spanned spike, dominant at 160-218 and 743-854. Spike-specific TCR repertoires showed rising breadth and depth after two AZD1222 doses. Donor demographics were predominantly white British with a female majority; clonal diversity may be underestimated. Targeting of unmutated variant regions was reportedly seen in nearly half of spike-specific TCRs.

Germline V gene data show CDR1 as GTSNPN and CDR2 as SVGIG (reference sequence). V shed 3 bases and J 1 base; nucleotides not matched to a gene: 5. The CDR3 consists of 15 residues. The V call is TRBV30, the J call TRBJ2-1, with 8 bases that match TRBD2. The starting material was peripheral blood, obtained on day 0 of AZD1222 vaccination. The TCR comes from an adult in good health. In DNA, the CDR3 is TGTGCCTGGAGAATGTCTAGCGGGTCCTACAATGAGCAGTTCTTC. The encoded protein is CAWRMSSGSYNEQFF. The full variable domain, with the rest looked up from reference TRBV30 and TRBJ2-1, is SQTIHQWPATLVQPVGSPLSLECTVEGTSNPNLYWYRQAAGRGLQLLFYSVGIGQISSEVPQNLSASRPQDRQFILSSKKLLLSDSGFYLCAWRMSSGSYNEQFFGPGTRLTVL.